These T cell receptor beta chains were read from a single sample in a study of blood T cell repertoires in COVID-19. Using immunoSEQ multiplex PCR, the repertoire was profiled, and TCRdb retains in-frame clones only, with some absent. The table has about 100,000 clones, more than 85% seen once. Sequenced input: peripheral blood. The receptors derive from a man younger than 45 in a cohort sampled during active COVID-19. The CDR3 runs from the conserved cysteine through the conserved F or W. Fields, in order: V gene, D gene, clone size, J gene, CDR3 DNA, CDR3 protein. The D gene is left open where the match is weak. Some rows mark clone size as missing; the rest say once, few, many or name a class of expanded clone.

TRBV5-1	.	.	TRBJ1-1	TGCGCCAGCAGCTTGGGGACAAAAGGCATGAACACTGAAGCTTTCTTT	CASSLGTKGMNTEAFF
TRBV5-3	.	.	TRBJ1-1	TGTGCCAGAAGCCTTGATCGGGGGAACACTGAAGCTTTCTTT	CARSLDRGNTEAFF
TRBV25-1	.	.	TRBJ1-4	TGTGCCAGCAGAGCGGGACTGCGTATGGAAAAACTGTTTTTT	CASRAGLRMEKLFF
TRBV5-6	.	.	TRBJ2-4	TGTGCCAGCAGCTTTTGGGCGGGCAAAAACATTCAGTACTTC	CASSFWAGKNIQYF
TRBV12-3/TRBV12-4	.	.	TRBJ2-7	TGTGCCAGCAGCCCGAGACGGGCCTACGAGCAGTACTTC	CASSPRRAYEQYF
TRBV3-1/TRBV3-2	TRBD2	once	TRBJ2-2	TGTGCCAGCAGCCAAGAGGGTCTAGCGGGGGTCACCGGGGAGCTGTTTTTT	CASSQEGLAGVTGELFF
TRBV10-3	TRBD1	.	TRBJ1-6	TGTGCCATCAGTGGACAGGGCCCCAATTCACCCCTCCACTTT	CAISGQGPNSPLHF
TRBV3-1/TRBV3-2	.	.	TRBJ2-3	TGTGCCAGCAGCCCACAGGTTGGGGTAGTCACAGATACGCAGTATTTT	CASSPQVGVVTDTQYF
TRBV2	.	.	TRBJ2-5	TGTGCCAGCAGTGTCGGGGTCGAGGGGACCCAGTACTTC	CASSVGVEGTQYF
TRBV9	.	.	TRBJ2-3	TGTGCCAGCAGCGAGGCCGGACTATTGACGGATACGCAGTATTTT	CASSEAGLLTDTQYF
TRBV9	TRBD2	.	TRBJ2-1	TGTGCCAGCAGCGTAGAACTAGCGGGGAACAATGAGCAGTTCTTC	CASSVELAGNNEQFF
TRBV6-1	.	.	TRBJ1-2	TGTGCCAGCAGTGAGATGGACAGTTACTTCCTCTATGGCTACACCTTC	CASSEMDSYFLYGYTF
TRBV19	TRBD1	.	TRBJ1-6	TGTGCCAGTAGTCCGTCATGGACAGGGGGAGATTCACCCCTCCACTTT	CASSPSWTGGDSPLHF
TRBV28	.	.	TRBJ2-3	TGTGCCAGCAGTTTCGTCGCAGGGGTCTCAGATACGCAGTATTTT	CASSFVAGVSDTQYF
TRBV5-1	TRBD1	.	TRBJ2-1	TGCGCCAGCAGCTTGTCGACAGGGAGCTCCTACAATGAGCAGTTCTTC	CASSLSTGSSYNEQFF
TRBV30	.	.	TRBJ2-7	TGTGCCTGGAGCCGGGACAACTCCTACGAGCAGTACTTC	CAWSRDNSYEQYF
TRBV27	TRBD1	.	TRBJ1-2	TGTGCCAGCAGTGTCCGACAGGGCGCCGCCTATGGCTACACCTTC	CASSVRQGAAYGYTF
TRBV10-2	.	.	TRBJ1-5	TGCGCCAGCAGTGATCTTGGAGTTAGCAATCAGCCCCAGCATTTT	CASSDLGVSNQPQHF
TRBV18	TRBD1	few	TRBJ2-7	TGTGCCAGCTCAACCGGACGGGACAGGGGATACGAGCAGTACTTC	CASSTGRDRGYEQYF
TRBV28	.	.	TRBJ1-5	TGTGCCAGCAGTTTAGGAGGGTCCGGCAGTCCCCAGCATTTT	CASSLGGSGSPQHF
TRBV10-2	TRBD1	.	TRBJ1-5	TGCGCCAGCAGTGGTCAGGGGGATCAGCCCCAGCATTTT	CASSGQGDQPQHF
TRBV4-2	.	once	TRBJ1-2	TGTGCCAGCAGCCAAGTTGTATGGGGCCCCTACGGAGGCTACACCTTC	CASSQVVWGPYGGYTF
TRBV28	.	once	TRBJ1-2	TGTGCCAGCAGTCCCATAGGGACACCGATCGGCTACACCTTC	CASSPIGTPIGYTF
TRBV29-1	.	.	TRBJ2-1	TGCAGCGTTGATGGGGGGAATTACAATGAGCAGTTCTTC	CSVDGGNYNEQFF
TRBV5-4	.	few	TRBJ1-5	TGTGCCAGCAGTCGTGGGGGGGATCAGCCCCAGCATTTT	CASSRGGDQPQHF
TRBV12-2	.	.	TRBJ1-3	TGTGCAAGTCGCTACACTGGAAACACCATATATTTT	CASRYTGNTIYF
TRBV11-2	TRBD2	.	TRBJ2-3	TGTGCCAGCAGCCATGGGACTAGCGTCTTCCGCCCAGATACGCAGTATTTT	CASSHGTSVFRPDTQYF
TRBV5-1	TRBD2	.	TRBJ2-1	TGCGCCAGCAGCCCCGTGGCGGGGGGCTACAATGAGCAGTTCTTC	CASSPVAGGYNEQFF
TRBV30	.	.	TRBJ2-2	TGTGCCTGGAGGCAGGGAGGCGGGGAGCTGTTTTTT	CAWRQGGGELFF
TRBV5-1	TRBD2	.	TRBJ2-7	TGCGCCAGCAGCTTGGGTGGCCTCCTAGCGGATAGCTCCTACGAGCAGTACTTC	CASSLGGLLADSSYEQYF
TRBV24-1	.	.	TRBJ2-3	TGTGCCACCAGTGACGTGAGGGCCAGCTATGATACGCAGTATTTT	CATSDVRASYDTQYF
TRBV6-5	.	many	TRBJ2-7	TGTGCCAGCAGTCGGACAGTCTACGAGCAGTACTTC	CASSRTVYEQYF
TRBV7-9	.	.	TRBJ2-1	TGTGCCAGCCCCTTAAGGGGCCCCAGGGGCGATGAGCAGTTCTTC	CASPLRGPRGDEQFF
TRBV21-1	.	.	TRBJ1-2	TGTGCCAGCACGAAAGGCGGGAGCTATGGCTACACCTTC	CASTKGGSYGYTF